The rows below give T cell receptor beta chains drawn from one sample of a study of cytomegalovirus exposure and HLA in healthy donors. Produced via immunoSEQ multiplex PCR; TCRdb's table is partial and in-frame only. The table has fewer than 130,000 clones, 86% seen once; the top ten hold around 2%. Sequencing input: PBMCs. These receptors came from a man aged 35 to 55 in good health and CMV-seronegative. Each CDR3 is given with its conserved first and last residue. The order of the fields is V gene, clone size, D gene, J gene, CDR3 DNA, CDR3 protein. A D gene is named only where the DNA matches it firmly. The size entry is marked missing in some rows and otherwise reads once, few, many or a size class.

TRBV6-5	-	-	TRBJ1-2	TGTGCCAGCTCTTGGGGGGGCGGGTATGGCTACACCTTC	CASSWGGGYGYTF
TRBV5-1	-	TRBD2	TRBJ2-1	TGCGCCAGCAGCTTCCAAGGGACTAGCGGGGGCTTGCAGTTCTTC	CASSFQGTSGGLQFF
TRBV21-1	-	-	TRBJ2-2	TGTGCCAGCAGCCCTAGCGGGGGACCGAACACCGGGGAGCTGTTTTTT	CASSPSGGPNTGELFF
TRBV7-9	-	TRBD1	TRBJ1-1	TGTGCCAGCAGCCGAGAGGGACAGAAAGAGACTGAAGCTTTCTTT	CASSREGQKETEAFF
TRBV28	-	TRBD2	TRBJ2-2	TGTGCCAGCAGCGGAACGGGGGGGTCCGCCGGGGAGCTGTTTTTT	CASSGTGGSAGELFF
TRBV6-1	-	-	TRBJ2-5	TGTGCCAGCAGTGTTCGGGCAGGGTGGTCTGCAGAGACCCAGTACTTC	CASSVRAGWSAETQYF
TRBV27	once	TRBD1	TRBJ2-7	TGTGCCAGCAGTTTTACGACAGGGGGTTTATCCGAGCAGTACTTC	CASSFTTGGLSEQYF
TRBV19	-	TRBD1	TRBJ1-2	TGTGCCAGTAGTACCCGGCCGCGGACAGGGGACGGCTACACCTTC	CASSTRPRTGDGYTF
TRBV6-5	-	TRBD1	TRBJ1-2	TGTGCCAGCAGTTATAGACAGGGGGCTATTGATGGCTACACCTTC	CASSYRQGAIDGYTF
TRBV5-1	once	-	TRBJ2-7	TGCGCCAGCAGCCCAAACTTTGGGGGGTACGAGCAGTACTTC	CASSPNFGGYEQYF
TRBV28	few	-	TRBJ1-6	TGTGCCAGCAGTTTATCCCCCCGGACAGTTGATCTCGCTAATTCACCCCTCCACTTT	CASSLSPRTVDLANSPLHF
TRBV10-3	-	-	TRBJ1-1	TGTGCCATCAATAAAGAGGGCACTGAAGCTTTCTTT	CAINKEGTEAFF
TRBV19	-	-	TRBJ1-1	TGTGCCAGTACCCTAGAGAGGGTTCGGGGCACTGAAGCTTTCTTT	CASTLERVRGTEAFF
TRBV5-4	-	TRBD1	TRBJ1-6	TGTGCCAGCAGCAAGGACAGGGACAATTCACCCCTCCACTTT	CASSKDRDNSPLHF
TRBV6-5	-	TRBD1	TRBJ1-4	TGTGCCAGCAGTTACTCGACAGGGCGTAATGAAAAACTGTTTTTT	CASSYSTGRNEKLFF
TRBV5-8	-	-	TRBJ1-5	TGTGCCAGCAGCTTGGCCTCGAGGGCGGGAAATCAGCCCCAGCATTTT	CASSLASRAGNQPQHF
TRBV4-3	-	-	TRBJ1-2	TGCGCCAGCAGCCAAGATCTCCATGGCTACACCTTC	CASSQDLHGYTF
TRBV28	-	TRBD1	TRBJ2-4	TGTGCCAGCAGGGAGGACAGGGTTAAAAACATTCAGTACTTC	CASREDRVKNIQYF
TRBV29-1	-	TRBD2	TRBJ2-3	TGCAGCGTTGTACCCCAGCGGGGCCTCACAGATACGCAGTATTTT	CSVVPQRGLTDTQYF
TRBV5-1	-	TRBD2	TRBJ2-1	TGCGCCAGCAGCACCGGGGGGGGGCCTTACAATGAGCAGTTCTTC	CASSTGGGPYNEQFF
TRBV6-1	-	-	TRBJ1-2	TGTGCCAGCAGGAAGGGGGGGACGTATGGCTACACCTTC	CASRKGGTYGYTF
TRBV6-5	-	-	TRBJ1-2	TGTGCCAGCAGGACTGGCATTAACTATGGCTACACCTTC	CASRTGINYGYTF
TRBV5-1	-	TRBD2	TRBJ2-6	TGCGCCAGCAGCTGGGCCCAGCGGGGGGGGTCTGGGGCCAACGTCCTGACTTTC	CASSWAQRGGSGANVLTF
TRBV6-5	-	-	TRBJ2-7	TGTGCCAGCAGCCAGAAGTGGGGGCCCACCTACGAGCAGTACTTC	CASSQKWGPTYEQYF
TRBV9	-	TRBD2	TRBJ2-3	TGTGCCAGCAGCGTAGGGCCTAGCGGGGGCACAGATACGCAGTATTTT	CASSVGPSGGTDTQYF
TRBV7-8	-	TRBD1	TRBJ1-4	TGTGCCAGCAGCTTATATTCCAGGGGGGATGAAAAACTGTTTTTT	CASSLYSRGDEKLFF
TRBV28	-	-	TRBJ2-7	TGTGCCAGCAGTCGGCAGGGTTACGAGCAGTACTTC	CASSRQGYEQYF
TRBV15	-	-	TRBJ2-3	TGTGCCACCAGCAGATTAACAGGGGAAAGACGGGGGGGCAGGGATACGCAGTATTTT	CATSRLTGERRGGRDTQYF
TRBV29-1	-	TRBD1	TRBJ1-1	TGCAGCGTGGTGACAGGGCCCACTGAAGCTTTCTTT	CSVVTGPTEAFF
TRBV25-1	-	TRBD1	TRBJ2-7	TGTGCCAGCAGTGCACAGGGGGCTGAGCAGTACTTC	CASSAQGAEQYF
TRBV6-5	few	-	TRBJ1-1	TGTGCCAGCAGTGAACAGGGTGTAAGGACTGAAGCTTTCTTT	CASSEQGVRTEAFF
TRBV4-1	once	-	TRBJ1-1	TGCGCCAGCAGCCCTCGAATCAGCGGGAACACTGAAGCTTTCTTT	CASSPRISGNTEAFF
TRBV2	once	TRBD1	TRBJ1-5	TGTGCCAGCAGTGGGGGACAGGGGGTTAGCAATCAGCCCCAGCATTTT	CASSGGQGVSNQPQHF
TRBV5-1	-	TRBD1	TRBJ1-5	TGCGCCAGCAGCTCAACCCCGGGACAGGGACAGCCCCAGCATTTT	CASSSTPGQGQPQHF
TRBV14	-	-	TRBJ1-3	TGTGCCAGCAGCCAGCGGTGGAACACCATATATTTT	CASSQRWNTIYF
TRBV5-3	-	TRBD1	TRBJ1-2	TGTGCCAGAAGTTGGACAGGGGAGGGCTACACCTTC	CARSWTGEGYTF
TRBV29-1	-	-	TRBJ1-5	TGCAGCGTTGGACAGCCGAATCAGCCCCAGCATTTT	CSVGQPNQPQHF
TRBV6-6	-	-	TRBJ1-5	TGTGCCAGCAGGACAGCCGGGGGGGAGGGATCGCCCCAGCATTTT	CASRTAGGEGSPQHF
TRBV19	once	-	TRBJ1-4	TGTGCCAGTAGTGCAGGGTATGAAAAACTGTTTTTT	CASSAGYEKLFF
TRBV5-4	once	TRBD1	TRBJ2-7	TGTGCCAGCAGCGCACCGGGACAGAAGACATACGAGCAGTACTTC	CASSAPGQKTYEQYF
TRBV5-1	once	-	TRBJ2-5	TGCGCCAGCAGCTTGGCCTCCGGAGGGTGGGAGACCCAGTACTTC	CASSLASGGWETQYF
TRBV28	-	-	TRBJ1-1	TGTGCCAGCAGTCTCAACGGGGGTGAAGCTTTCTTT	CASSLNGGEAFF
TRBV7-2	once	TRBD1	TRBJ1-4	TGTGCCAGCAGATCGGGACAGGGGGCATCTAATGAAAAACTGTTTTTT	CASRSGQGASNEKLFF
TRBV27	-	TRBD1	TRBJ1-5	TGTGCCAGCAGTCCCATCGGGACAGTGAATCAGCCCCAGCATTTT	CASSPIGTVNQPQHF
TRBV5-1	-	-	TRBJ1-1	TGCGCCAGCAGCTTGGTTCGGAACACTGAAGCTTTCTTT	CASSLVRNTEAFF
TRBV2	-	TRBD2	TRBJ2-1	TGTGCCAGCATAGTTAGCGGGGGCCGTAACAATGAGCAGTTCTTC	CASIVSGGRNNEQFF
TRBV7-9	-	-	TRBJ1-2	TGTGCCAGCAACCTAGACGGCCCGGGCTACACCTTC	CASNLDGPGYTF
TRBV28	-	TRBD1	TRBJ2-1	TGTGCCAGTTGGGGACAGTACAATGAGCAGTTCTTC	CASWGQYNEQFF
TRBV30	-	-	TRBJ1-1	TGTGCCTGGAGTGTACTGCGTCCAGGGGACACTGAAGCTTTCTTT	CAWSVLRPGDTEAFF
TRBV6-5	once	TRBD1	TRBJ2-2	TGTGCCAGCACGGGCGACAGGGGCACCGGGGAGCTGTTTTTT	CASTGDRGTGELFF
TRBV5-4	-	-	TRBJ2-5	TGTGCCAGCAGCTTGGCCCAGGGCGGATCAGAGACCCAGTACTTC	CASSLAQGGSETQYF
TRBV19	-	TRBD2	TRBJ2-1	TGTGCCAGTAGTATCGGGGGGTTCAGCTCCTACAATGAGCAGTTCTTC	CASSIGGFSSYNEQFF
TRBV27	-	-	TRBJ1-1	TGTGCCAGCAGTTTAATACGGACAGCAGAAGCTTTCTTT	CASSLIRTAEAFF
TRBV19	once	-	TRBJ1-1	TGTGCCAGTAGTATGGGACTTCTGAACACTGAAGCTTTCTTT	CASSMGLLNTEAFF
TRBV1	-	-	TRBJ2-4	TGCACCAGCAACGAATGGGAGACGGACATTCAGTACTTC	CTSNEWETDIQYF
TRBV5-4	-	-	TRBJ2-5	TGTGCCAGCAGCTACTTGGAGACCCAGTACTTC	CASSYLETQYF
TRBV5-1	once	-	TRBJ2-7	TGCGCCAGCAGCCGGGATACCTACGAGCAGTACTTC	CASSRDTYEQYF